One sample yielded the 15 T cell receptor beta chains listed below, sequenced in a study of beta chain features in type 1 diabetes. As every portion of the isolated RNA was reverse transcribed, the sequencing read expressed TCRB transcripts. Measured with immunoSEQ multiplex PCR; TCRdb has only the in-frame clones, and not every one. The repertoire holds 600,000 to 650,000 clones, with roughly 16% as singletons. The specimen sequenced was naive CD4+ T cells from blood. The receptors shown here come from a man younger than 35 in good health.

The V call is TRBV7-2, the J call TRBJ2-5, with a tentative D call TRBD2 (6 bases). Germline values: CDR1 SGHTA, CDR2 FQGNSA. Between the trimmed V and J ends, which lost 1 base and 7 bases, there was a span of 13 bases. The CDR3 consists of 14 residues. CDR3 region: CASSLEGGERTQYF. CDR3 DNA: TGTGCCAGCAGCTTAGAGGGCGGGGAGAGGACCCAGTACTTC.

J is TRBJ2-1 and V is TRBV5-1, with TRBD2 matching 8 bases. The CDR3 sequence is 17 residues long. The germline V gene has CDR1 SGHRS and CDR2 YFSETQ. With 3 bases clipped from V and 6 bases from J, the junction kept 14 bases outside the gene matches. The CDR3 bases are TGCGCCAGCAGCTCATCACCCCTAGCGGGCCCACTCAATGAGCAGTTCTTC. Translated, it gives CASSSSPLAGPLNEQFF.

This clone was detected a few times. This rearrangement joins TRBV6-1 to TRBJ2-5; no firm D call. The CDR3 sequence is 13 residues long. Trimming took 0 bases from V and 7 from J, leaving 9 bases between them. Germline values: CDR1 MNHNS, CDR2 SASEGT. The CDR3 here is CASSEATQRTQYF. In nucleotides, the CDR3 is TGTGCCAGCAGTGAAGCGACACAGAGGACCCAGTACTTC.

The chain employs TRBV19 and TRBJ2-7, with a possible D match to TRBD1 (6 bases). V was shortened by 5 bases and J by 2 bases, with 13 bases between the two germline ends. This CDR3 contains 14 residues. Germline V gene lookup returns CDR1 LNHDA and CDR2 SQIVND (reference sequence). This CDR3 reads CASSSGHFPYEQYF. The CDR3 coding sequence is TGTGCCAGTAGTTCGGGACACTTCCCCTACGAGCAGTACTTC.

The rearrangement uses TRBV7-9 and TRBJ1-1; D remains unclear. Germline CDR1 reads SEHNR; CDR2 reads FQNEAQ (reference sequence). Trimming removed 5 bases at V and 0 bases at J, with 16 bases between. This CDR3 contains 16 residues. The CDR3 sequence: CASSPVGLKMNTEAFF. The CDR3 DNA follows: TGTGCCAGCAGCCCAGTCGGGCTTAAGATGAACACTGAAGCTTTCTTT.

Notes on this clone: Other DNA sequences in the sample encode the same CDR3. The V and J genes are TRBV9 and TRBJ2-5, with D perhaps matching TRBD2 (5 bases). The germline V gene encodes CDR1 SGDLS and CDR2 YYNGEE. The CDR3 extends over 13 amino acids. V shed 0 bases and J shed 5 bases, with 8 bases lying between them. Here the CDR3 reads CASSVGGRETQYF. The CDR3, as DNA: TGTGCCAGCAGCGTAGGCGGGCGGGAGACCCAGTACTTC.

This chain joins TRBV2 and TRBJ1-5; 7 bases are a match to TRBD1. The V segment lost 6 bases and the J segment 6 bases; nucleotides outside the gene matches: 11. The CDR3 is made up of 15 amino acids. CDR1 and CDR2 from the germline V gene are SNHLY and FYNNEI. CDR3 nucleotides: TGTGCCAGCAGCCAGGGACAGAAGGAGGGTCAGCCCCAGCATTTT. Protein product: CASSQGQKEGQPQHF.

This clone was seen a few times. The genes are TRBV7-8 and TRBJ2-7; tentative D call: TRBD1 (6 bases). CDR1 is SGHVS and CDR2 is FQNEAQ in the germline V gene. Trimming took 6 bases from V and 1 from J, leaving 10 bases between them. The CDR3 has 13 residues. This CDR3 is CASRSQGSYEQYF. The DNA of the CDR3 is TGTGCCAGCAGGTCACAGGGATCCTACGAGCAGTACTTC.

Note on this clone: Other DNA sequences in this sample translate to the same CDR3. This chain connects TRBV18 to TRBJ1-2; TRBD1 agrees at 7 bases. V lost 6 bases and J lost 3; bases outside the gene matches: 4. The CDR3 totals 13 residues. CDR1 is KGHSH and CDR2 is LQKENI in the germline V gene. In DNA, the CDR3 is TGTGCCAGCTCTCCAGGGACAGACTATGGCTACACCTTC. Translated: CASSPGTDYGYTF.

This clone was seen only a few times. As DNA, the CDR3 is TGTGCCAGCAGCCCGACAGGGGGGTCCACCTACAATGAGCAGTTCTTC. The encoded protein is CASSPTGGSTYNEQFF. The chain couples TRBV5-4 to TRBJ2-1; TRBD1 matches at 9 bases. The CDR3 runs 16 residues. The V gene end was trimmed by 4 bases and the J gene end by 2 bases; junction bases not matched to a gene: 7. CDR1 and CDR2 (germline): SGHNT, YYREEE (reference sequence).

The CDR3 loop reads CASSPMTGTGYEQYF. CDR3 nucleotide sequence: TGTGCCAGCTCACCTATGACCGGGACGGGCTACGAGCAGTACTTC. The chain recombines TRBV18 with TRBJ2-7, with D possibly being TRBD1 or TRBD2 (5 bases each). The CDR3 runs 15 residues. The germline gives CDR1 KGHSH, CDR2 LQKENI. Trimming stripped 3 bases from V and 3 bases from J, with 15 bases between.

This CDR3 reads CASGVGSYEQYF. CDR3 DNA sequence: TGTGCCAGCGGGGTCGGATCCTACGAGCAGTACTTC. The rearrangement uses TRBV2 and TRBJ2-7, with unresolved D. Germline V gene lookup returns CDR1 SNHLY and CDR2 FYNNEI. Trimming took off 8 bases at V and 1 base at J, with 9 bases between the two ends. CDR3 length: 12 residues.

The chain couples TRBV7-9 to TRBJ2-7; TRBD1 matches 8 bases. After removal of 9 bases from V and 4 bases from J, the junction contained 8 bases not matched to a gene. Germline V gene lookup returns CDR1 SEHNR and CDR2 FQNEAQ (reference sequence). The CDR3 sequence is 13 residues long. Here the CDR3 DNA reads TGTGCCAGGAACCGGGACAGGAGTTACGAGCAGTACTTC. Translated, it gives CARNRDRSYEQYF.

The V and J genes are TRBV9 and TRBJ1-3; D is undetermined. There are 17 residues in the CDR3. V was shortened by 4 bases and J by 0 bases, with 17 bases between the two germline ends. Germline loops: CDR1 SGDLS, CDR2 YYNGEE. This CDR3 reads CASSTRKTTGSGNTIYF. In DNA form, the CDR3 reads TGTGCCAGCAGCACCCGGAAGACCACGGGCTCTGGAAACACCATATATTTT.

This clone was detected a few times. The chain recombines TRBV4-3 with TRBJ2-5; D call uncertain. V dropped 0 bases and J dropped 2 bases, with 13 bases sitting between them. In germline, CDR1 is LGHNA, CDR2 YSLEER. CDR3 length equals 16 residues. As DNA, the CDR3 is TGCGCCAGCAGCCAAGATAGGTCAGGCAGGCAAGAGACCCAGTACTTC. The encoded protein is CASSQDRSGRQETQYF.